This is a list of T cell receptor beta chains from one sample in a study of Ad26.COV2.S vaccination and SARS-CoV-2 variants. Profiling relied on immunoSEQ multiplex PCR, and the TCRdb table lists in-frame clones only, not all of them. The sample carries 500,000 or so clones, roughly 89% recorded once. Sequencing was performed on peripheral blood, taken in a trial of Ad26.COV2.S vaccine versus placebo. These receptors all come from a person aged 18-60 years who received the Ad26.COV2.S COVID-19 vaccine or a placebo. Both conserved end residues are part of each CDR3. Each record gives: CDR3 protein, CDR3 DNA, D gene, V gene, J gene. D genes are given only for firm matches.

CDR3aa: CASSMGQGYGYTF; CDR3nt: TGTGCCAGCAGTATGGGACAGGGCTATGGCTACACCTTC; d_gene: TRBD1; v_gene: TRBV28; j_gene: TRBJ1-2
CDR3aa: CASSPTRQGVYTF; CDR3nt: TGTGCCAGCAGTCCCACGCGACAGGGGGTCTACACCTTC; d_gene: TRBD1; v_gene: TRBV28; j_gene: TRBJ1-2
CDR3aa: CASSQARSTDTQYF; CDR3nt: TGTGCCAGCAGCCAAGCGCGGAGCACAGATACGCAGTATTTT; d_gene: -; v_gene: TRBV4-2; j_gene: TRBJ2-3
CDR3aa: CASSSRLAETQYF; CDR3nt: TGTGCCAGCAGCTCCCGTCTAGCGGAGACCCAGTACTTC; d_gene: -; v_gene: TRBV9; j_gene: TRBJ2-5
CDR3aa: CASSQVARWGEETQYF; CDR3nt: TGCGCCAGCAGCCAAGTCGCGCGGTGGGGGGAAGAGACCCAGTACTTC; d_gene: -; v_gene: TRBV4-3; j_gene: TRBJ2-5
CDR3aa: CATSPSGGGDTQYF; CDR3nt: TGTGCCACCAGCCCGTCGGGTGGGGGAGATACGCAGTATTTT; d_gene: -; v_gene: TRBV24-1; j_gene: TRBJ2-3
CDR3aa: CASSLGWGGNEQFF; CDR3nt: TGTGCCAGCAGTTTAGGATGGGGAGGCAATGAGCAGTTCTTC; d_gene: -; v_gene: TRBV27; j_gene: TRBJ2-1
CDR3aa: CASSFGQNNEQFF; CDR3nt: TGCGCCAGCAGCTTCGGCCAGAACAATGAGCAGTTCTTC; d_gene: -; v_gene: TRBV5-1; j_gene: TRBJ2-1
CDR3aa: CASSVEGTSGYEQFF; CDR3nt: TGTGCCAGCAGCGTAGAGGGGACTAGCGGTTATGAGCAGTTCTTC; d_gene: TRBD2; v_gene: TRBV9; j_gene: TRBJ2-1
CDR3aa: CASKPSGRADTQYF; CDR3nt: TGTGCCAGTAAACCGAGCGGGCGGGCAGATACGCAGTATTTT; d_gene: -; v_gene: TRBV19; j_gene: TRBJ2-3
CDR3aa: CASKAATETYNEQFF; CDR3nt: TGTGCCAGCAAGGCGGCGACTGAAACCTACAATGAGCAGTTCTTC; d_gene: -; v_gene: TRBV7-2; j_gene: TRBJ2-1
CDR3aa: CASSESGPLVGRDGETQYF; CDR3nt: TGTGCCAGCAGTGAATCCGGCCCTCTTGTGGGGAGGGACGGGGAGACCCAGTACTTC; d_gene: TRBD2; v_gene: TRBV2; j_gene: TRBJ2-5
CDR3aa: CASSFRLAGVVAKNIQYF; CDR3nt: TGTGCCAGCAGCTTTCGGCTAGCGGGAGTCGTTGCCAAAAACATTCAGTACTTC; d_gene: TRBD2; v_gene: TRBV7-9; j_gene: TRBJ2-4
CDR3aa: CASSLSQGAAAAFF; CDR3nt: TGTGCCAGCAGCCTATCGCAGGGGGCGGCCGCCGCTTTCTTT; d_gene: TRBD1; v_gene: TRBV7-8; j_gene: TRBJ1-1
CDR3aa: CASSILGANEKLFF; CDR3nt: TGTGCCAGCTCAATACTTGGGGCTAATGAAAAACTGTTTTTT; d_gene: -; v_gene: TRBV18; j_gene: TRBJ1-4
CDR3aa: CASSPVGGELFF; CDR3nt: TGTGCCAGCTCACCAGTTGGCGGGGAGCTGTTTTTT; d_gene: -; v_gene: TRBV18; j_gene: TRBJ2-2
CDR3aa: CASSVVGQTTGELFF; CDR3nt: TGTGCCAGCAGCGTAGTAGGTCAGACCACCGGGGAGCTGTTTTTT; d_gene: -; v_gene: TRBV9; j_gene: TRBJ2-2